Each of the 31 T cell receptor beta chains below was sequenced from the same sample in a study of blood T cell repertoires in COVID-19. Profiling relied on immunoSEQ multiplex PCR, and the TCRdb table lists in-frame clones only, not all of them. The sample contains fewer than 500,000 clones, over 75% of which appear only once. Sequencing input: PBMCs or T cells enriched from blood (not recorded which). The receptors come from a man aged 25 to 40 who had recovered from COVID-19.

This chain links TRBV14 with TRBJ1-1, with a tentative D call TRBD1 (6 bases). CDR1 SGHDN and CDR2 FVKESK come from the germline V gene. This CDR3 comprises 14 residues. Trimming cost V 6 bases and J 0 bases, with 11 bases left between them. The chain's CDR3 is CASRQQGLNTEAFF. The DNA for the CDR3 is TGTGCCAGCAGACAACAGGGCCTGAACACTGAAGCTTTCTTT.

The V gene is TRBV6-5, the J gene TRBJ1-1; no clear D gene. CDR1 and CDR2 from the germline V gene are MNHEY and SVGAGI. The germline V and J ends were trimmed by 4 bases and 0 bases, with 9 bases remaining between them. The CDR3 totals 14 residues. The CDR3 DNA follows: TGTGCCAGCAGTTCTAGGGAGGTGAACACTGAAGCTTTCTTT. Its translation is CASSSREVNTEAFF.

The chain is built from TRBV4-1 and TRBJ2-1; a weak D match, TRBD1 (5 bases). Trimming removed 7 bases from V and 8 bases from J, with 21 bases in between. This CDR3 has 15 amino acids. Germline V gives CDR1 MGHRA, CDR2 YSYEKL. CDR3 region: CASTLGLGLKDEQFF. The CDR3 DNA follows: TGCGCCAGCACCCTGGGGCTAGGTCTAAAGGATGAGCAGTTCTTC.

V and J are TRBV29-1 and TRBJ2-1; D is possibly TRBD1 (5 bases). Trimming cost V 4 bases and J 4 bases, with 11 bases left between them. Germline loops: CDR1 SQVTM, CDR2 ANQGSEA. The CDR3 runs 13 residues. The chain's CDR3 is CSVGTTIYNEQFF. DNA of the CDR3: TGCAGCGTTGGGACAACGATTTACAATGAGCAGTTCTTC.

The CDR3 sequence: CASSVEPGFYEQYF. Written as DNA, the CDR3 is TGTGCCAGCAGCGTAGAGCCAGGTTTCTACGAGCAGTACTTC. The genes are TRBV9 and TRBJ2-7; D remains unclear. Germline V gene lookup returns CDR1 SGDLS and CDR2 YYNGEE. There are 14 residues in the CDR3. V lost 0 bases and J 3 bases, leaving 10 bases between the germline ends.

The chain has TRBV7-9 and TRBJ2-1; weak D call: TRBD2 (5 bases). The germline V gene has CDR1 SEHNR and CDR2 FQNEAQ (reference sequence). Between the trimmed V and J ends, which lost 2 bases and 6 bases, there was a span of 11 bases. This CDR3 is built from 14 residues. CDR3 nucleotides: TGTGCCAGCAGCTTACCCGTCGGGATCAATGAGCAGTTCTTC. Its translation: CASSLPVGINEQFF.

For the CDR3, the DNA is TGTGCTAGTGGTTTGGTACTATCCTCCTCGGAGGGGTACAATGAGCAGTTCTTC. Residues: CASGLVLSSSEGYNEQFF. The chain employs TRBV12-5 and TRBJ2-1; a possible D gene is TRBD2 (6 bases). Germline CDR1 is LGHNT and CDR2 is FRNRAP. V was clipped by 0 bases and J by 4 bases, with 19 bases between them. This CDR3 comprises 18 residues.

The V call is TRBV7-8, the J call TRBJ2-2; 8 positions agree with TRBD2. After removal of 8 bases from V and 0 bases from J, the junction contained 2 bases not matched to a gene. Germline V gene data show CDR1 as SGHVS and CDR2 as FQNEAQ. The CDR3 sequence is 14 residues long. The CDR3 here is CASGGLANTGELFF. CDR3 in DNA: TGTGCCAGCGGGGGACTAGCGAACACCGGGGAGCTGTTTTTT.

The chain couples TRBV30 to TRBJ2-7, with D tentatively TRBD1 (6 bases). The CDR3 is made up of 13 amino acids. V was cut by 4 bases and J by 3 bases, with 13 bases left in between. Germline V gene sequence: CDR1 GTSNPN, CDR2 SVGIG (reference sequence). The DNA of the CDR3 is TGTGCCTGGACCCCCGGGACAAGCTACGAGCAGTACTTC. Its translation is CAWTPGTSYEQYF.

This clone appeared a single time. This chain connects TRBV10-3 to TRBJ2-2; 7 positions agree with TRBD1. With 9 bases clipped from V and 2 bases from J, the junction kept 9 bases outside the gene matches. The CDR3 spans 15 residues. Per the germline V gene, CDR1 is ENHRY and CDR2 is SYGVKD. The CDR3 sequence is CAIRRTGVNTGELFF. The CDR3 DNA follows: TGTGCCATTAGAAGGACAGGAGTTAACACCGGGGAGCTGTTTTTT.

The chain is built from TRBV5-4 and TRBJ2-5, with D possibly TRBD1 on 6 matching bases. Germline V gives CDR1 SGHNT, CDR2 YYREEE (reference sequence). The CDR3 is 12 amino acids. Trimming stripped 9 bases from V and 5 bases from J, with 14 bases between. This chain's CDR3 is CATQGTGETQYF. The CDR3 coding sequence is TGTGCCACACAGGGTACTGGGGAGACCCAGTACTTC.

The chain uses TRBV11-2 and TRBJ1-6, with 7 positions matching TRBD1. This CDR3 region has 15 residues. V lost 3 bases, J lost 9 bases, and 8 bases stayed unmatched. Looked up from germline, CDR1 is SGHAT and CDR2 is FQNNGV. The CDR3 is CASSFSFRGASPLHF. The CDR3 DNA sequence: TGTGCCAGCAGCTTCTCTTTCAGGGGGGCTTCACCCCTCCACTTT.

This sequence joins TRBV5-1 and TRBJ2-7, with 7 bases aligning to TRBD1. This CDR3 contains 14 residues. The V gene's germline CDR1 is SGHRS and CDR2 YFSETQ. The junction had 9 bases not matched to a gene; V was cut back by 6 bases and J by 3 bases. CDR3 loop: CASTQGDSDYEQYF. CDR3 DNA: TGCGCCAGCACCCAAGGGGACAGTGACTACGAGCAGTACTTC.

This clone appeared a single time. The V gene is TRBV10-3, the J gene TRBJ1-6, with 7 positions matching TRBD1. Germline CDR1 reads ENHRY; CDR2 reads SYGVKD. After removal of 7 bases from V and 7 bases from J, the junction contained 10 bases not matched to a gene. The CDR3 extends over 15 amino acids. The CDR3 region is CAIKMATGPNSPLHF. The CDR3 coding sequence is TGTGCCATCAAAATGGCGACAGGGCCCAATTCACCCCTCCACTTT.

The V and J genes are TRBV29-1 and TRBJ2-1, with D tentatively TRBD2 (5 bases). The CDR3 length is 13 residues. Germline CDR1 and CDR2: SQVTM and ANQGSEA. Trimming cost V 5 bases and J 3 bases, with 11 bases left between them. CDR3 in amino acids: CSVLYRGYNEQFF. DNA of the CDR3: TGCAGCGTTTTGTATCGGGGCTACAATGAGCAGTTCTTC.

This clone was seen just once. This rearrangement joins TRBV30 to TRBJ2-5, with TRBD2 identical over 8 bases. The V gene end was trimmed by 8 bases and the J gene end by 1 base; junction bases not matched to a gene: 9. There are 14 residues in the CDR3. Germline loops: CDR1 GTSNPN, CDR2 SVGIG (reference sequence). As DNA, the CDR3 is TGTGCCGGCTCGGGAGGGGCGATCCAAGAGACCCAGTACTTC. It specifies CAGSGGAIQETQYF.

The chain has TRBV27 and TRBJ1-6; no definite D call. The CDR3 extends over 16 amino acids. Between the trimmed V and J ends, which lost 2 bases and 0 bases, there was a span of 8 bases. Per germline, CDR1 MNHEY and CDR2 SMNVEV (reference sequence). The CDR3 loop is CASSLVLSSYNSPLHF. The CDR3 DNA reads TGTGCCAGCAGTTTAGTTCTAAGCTCCTATAATTCACCCCTCCACTTT.

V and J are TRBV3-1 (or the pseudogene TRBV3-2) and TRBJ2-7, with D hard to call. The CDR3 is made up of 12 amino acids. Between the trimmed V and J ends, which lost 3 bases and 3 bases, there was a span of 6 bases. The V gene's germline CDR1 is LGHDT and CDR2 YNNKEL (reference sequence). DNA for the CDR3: TGTGCCAGCAGCCATGGGCTCTACGAGCAGTACTTC. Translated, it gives CASSHGLYEQYF.

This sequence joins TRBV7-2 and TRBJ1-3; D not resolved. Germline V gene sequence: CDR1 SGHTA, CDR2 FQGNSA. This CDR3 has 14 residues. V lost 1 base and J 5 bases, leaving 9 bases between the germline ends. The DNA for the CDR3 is TGTGCCAGCAGCTTAGGAATCGGTCGAAACACCATATATTTT. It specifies CASSLGIGRNTIYF.

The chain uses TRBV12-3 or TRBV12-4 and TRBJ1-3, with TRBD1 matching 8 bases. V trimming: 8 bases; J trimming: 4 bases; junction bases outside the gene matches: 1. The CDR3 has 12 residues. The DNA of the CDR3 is TGTGCCAGCGGACAGGGAGGAAACACCATATATTTT. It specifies CASGQGGNTIYF.

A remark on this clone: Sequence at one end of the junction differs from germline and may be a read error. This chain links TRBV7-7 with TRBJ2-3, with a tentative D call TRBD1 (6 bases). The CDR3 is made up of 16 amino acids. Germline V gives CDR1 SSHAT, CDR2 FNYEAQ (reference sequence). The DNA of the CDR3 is TGTGCTAGCAGCCCGCCGCGGACAGTAAGCACAGATACGCAGTATTTT. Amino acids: CASSPPRTVSTDTQYF.

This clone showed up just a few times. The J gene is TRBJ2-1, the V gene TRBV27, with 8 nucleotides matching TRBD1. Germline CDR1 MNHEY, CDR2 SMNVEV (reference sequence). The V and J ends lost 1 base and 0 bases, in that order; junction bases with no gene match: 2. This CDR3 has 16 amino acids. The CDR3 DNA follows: TGTGCCAGCAGTTTATACAGGGGGATCTCCTACAATGAGCAGTTCTTC. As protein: CASSLYRGISYNEQFF.

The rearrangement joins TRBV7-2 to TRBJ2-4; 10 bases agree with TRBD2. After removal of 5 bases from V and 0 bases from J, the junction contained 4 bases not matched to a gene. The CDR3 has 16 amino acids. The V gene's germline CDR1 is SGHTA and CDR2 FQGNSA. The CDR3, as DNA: TGTGCCAGCAGCCTTAGCGGGGGGCTAGCCAAAAACATTCAGTACTTC. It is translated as CASSLSGGLAKNIQYF.

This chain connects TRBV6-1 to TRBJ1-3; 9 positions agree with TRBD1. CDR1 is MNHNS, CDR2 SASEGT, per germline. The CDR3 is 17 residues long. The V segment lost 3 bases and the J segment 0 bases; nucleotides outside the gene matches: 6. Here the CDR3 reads CASSEGQGFSSGNTIYF. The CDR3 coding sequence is TGTGCCAGCAGTGAGGGACAGGGCTTTTCCTCTGGAAACACCATATATTTT.

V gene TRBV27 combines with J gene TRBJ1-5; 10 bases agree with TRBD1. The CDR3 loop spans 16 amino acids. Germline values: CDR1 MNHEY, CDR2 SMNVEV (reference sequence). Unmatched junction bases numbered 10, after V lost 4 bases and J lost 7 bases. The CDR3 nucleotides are TGTGCCAGCAGTTCCGGGACAGGGGCCACGAGGCAGCCCCAGCATTTT. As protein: CASSSGTGATRQPQHF.

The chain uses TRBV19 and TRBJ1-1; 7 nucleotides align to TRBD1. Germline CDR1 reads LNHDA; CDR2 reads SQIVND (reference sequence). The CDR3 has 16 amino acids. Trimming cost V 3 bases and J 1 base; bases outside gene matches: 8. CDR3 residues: CASSIRGQVANTEAFF. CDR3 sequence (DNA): TGTGCCAGTAGTATCCGAGGACAGGTCGCGAACACTGAAGCTTTCTTT.

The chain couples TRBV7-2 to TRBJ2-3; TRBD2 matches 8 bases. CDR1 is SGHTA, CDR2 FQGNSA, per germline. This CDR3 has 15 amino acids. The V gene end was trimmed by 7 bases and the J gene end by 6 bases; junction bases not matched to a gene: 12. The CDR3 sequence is CASTPRGLAGDTQYF. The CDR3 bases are TGTGCCAGCACCCCCCGGGGGCTAGCGGGTGATACGCAGTATTTT.

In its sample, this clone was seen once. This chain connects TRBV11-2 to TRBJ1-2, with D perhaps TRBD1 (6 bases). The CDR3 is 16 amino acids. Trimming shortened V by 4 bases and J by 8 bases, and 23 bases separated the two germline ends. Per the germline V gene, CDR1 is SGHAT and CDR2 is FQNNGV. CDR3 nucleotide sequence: TGTGCCAGCAGCTCTAGGTGGCCAGGGGAGGGGGACGGCTACACCTTC. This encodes CASSSRWPGEGDGYTF. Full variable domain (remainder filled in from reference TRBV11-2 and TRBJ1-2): EAGVAQSPRYKIIEKRQSVAFWCNPISGHATLYWYQQILGQGPKLLIQFQNNGVVDDSQLPKDRFSAERLKGVDSTLKIQPAKLEDSAVYLCASSSRWPGEGDGYTFGSGTRLTVV.

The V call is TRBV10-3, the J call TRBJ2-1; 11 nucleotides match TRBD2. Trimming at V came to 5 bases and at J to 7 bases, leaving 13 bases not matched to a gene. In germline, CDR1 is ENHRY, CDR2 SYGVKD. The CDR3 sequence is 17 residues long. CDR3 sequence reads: CAISRLAGGDDLNEQFF. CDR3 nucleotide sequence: TGTGCCATCAGTCGGCTAGCGGGGGGCGATGACCTGAATGAGCAGTTCTTC.

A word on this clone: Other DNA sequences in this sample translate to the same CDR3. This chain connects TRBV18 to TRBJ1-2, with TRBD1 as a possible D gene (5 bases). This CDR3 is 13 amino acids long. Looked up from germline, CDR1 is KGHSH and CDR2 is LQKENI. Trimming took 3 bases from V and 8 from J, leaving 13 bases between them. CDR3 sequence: CASSPSDSRGYTF. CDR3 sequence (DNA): TGTGCCAGCTCACCCAGCGACAGTCGAGGCTACACCTTC.

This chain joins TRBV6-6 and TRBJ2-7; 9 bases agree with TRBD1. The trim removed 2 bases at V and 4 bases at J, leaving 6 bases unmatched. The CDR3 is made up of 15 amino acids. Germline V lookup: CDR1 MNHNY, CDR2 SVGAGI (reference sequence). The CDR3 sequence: CASSYPGQGMYEQYF. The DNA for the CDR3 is TGTGCCAGCAGTTACCCGGGACAGGGTATGTACGAGCAGTACTTC.